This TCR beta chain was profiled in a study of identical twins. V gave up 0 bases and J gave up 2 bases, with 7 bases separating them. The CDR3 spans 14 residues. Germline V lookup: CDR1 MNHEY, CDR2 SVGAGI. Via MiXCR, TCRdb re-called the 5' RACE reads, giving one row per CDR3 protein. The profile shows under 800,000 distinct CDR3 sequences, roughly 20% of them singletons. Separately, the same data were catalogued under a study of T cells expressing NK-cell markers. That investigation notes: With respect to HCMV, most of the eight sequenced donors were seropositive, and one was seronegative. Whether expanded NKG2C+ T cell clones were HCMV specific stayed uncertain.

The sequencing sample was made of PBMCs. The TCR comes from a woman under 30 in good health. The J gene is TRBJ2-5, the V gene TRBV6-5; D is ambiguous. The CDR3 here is CASSYSMVQETQYF. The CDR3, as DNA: TGTGCCAGCAGTTACTCGATGGTACAAGAGACCCAGTACTTC.